The TCR beta chain described here comes from a study of lymphopenia after photon versus proton radiotherapy. TCRdb keeps only in-frame clones here, not all; method: immunoSEQ multiplex PCR. The sample holds about 39,000 clones; approximately 90% are singletons and the top ten take over 12%. V gave up 4 bases and J gave up 1 base; unmatched junction bases: 1. Germline V lookup: CDR1 SGHTA, CDR2 FQGNSA. The CDR3 has 13 amino acids. Sequenced here: peripheral blood, sampled from a patient treated with photon-based radiotherapy. This receptor was obtained from a man in his 60s with cholangiocarcinoma. This chain connects TRBV7-2 to TRBJ2-7, with 7 bases matching TRBD1. The CDR3 nucleotides are TGTGCCAGCAGCTGGGGACAGTCCTACGAGCAGTACTTC. It specifies CASSWGQSYEQYF.